This T cell receptor beta chain derives from a study of T-cell memory formation after mild COVID-19. Study background: TCR clusters showed largely donor specificity.

V dropped 4 bases and J dropped 2 bases, with 8 bases sitting between them. This CDR3 contains 13 residues. Germline V lookup: CDR1 SGHRS, CDR2 YFSETQ. This clonotype was recorded a few times. What it binds is unknown. Findings and limits, study-wide: Chiefly within CM and EM were the contracting CD4+ clones; CD8+ ones were within EMRA.

Each CDR3 protein is one row after TCRdb ran MiXCR on the 5' RACE reads. The sample includes about 290,000 distinct CDR3 sequences, around 15% seen only once; the top ten take 22%. The specimen was PBMCs or a T cell subset sorted from them (not recorded which). V usage is TRBV5-1 and J usage is TRBJ2-3; D not resolved. The TCR comes from a man aged 18 to 30 who had mild COVID-19 (a few samples of this study predate the infection). Cell type and time point are not known. The CDR3 sequence is CASSPGYTDTQYF. CDR3 nucleotides: TGCGCCAGCAGCCCAGGATACACAGATACGCAGTATTTT.